This T cell receptor (beta chain) was observed in a study of graft-versus-host responses after intestinal transplantation. Clones were read by immunoSEQ multiplex PCR, and TCRdb kept only the in-frame ones, dropping some. The data contain over 45,000 clones, 89% of them seen just once; the ten biggest clones take up 0.5% to 0.7%. There are 13 residues in the CDR3. Germline values: CDR1 WNHNN, CDR2 SYGVQD (reference sequence). This clone was detected once. What it recognizes is unknown. The clonotype comes from a human donor who was the organ donor for an intestinal transplant. V usage is TRBV10-1 and J usage is TRBJ1-5; D uncertain. The sequenced sample was unstimulated CD4+ T cells sorted from spleen or lymph node cells, obtained before transplant. The CDR3 DNA is TGCGCGCCGACGAGGTATAGCAATCAGCCCCAGCATTTT. The encoded protein is CAPTRYSNQPQHF.